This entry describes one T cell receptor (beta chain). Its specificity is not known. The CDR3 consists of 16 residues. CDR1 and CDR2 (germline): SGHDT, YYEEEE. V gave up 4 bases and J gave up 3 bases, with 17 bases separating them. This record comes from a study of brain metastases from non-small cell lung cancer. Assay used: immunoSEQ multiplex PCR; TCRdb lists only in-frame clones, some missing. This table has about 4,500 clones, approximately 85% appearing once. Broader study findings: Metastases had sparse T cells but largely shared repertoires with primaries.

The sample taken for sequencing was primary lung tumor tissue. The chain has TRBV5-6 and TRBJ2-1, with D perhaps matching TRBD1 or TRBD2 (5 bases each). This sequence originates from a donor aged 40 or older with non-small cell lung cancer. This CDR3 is CASSEDAGAYYNEQFF. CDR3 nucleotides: TGTGCCAGCAGCGAGGACGCCGGGGCCTACTACAATGAGCAGTTCTTC.